This T cell receptor (beta chain) is drawn from a study of radiotherapy plus CTLA-4 blockade in lung cancer. Germline loops: CDR1 SNHLY, CDR2 FYNNEI. The CDR3 sequence is 13 residues long. After removal of 6 bases from V and 2 bases from J, the junction contained 3 bases not matched to a gene. Libraries were prepared by immunoSEQ multiplex PCR; TCRdb keeps only in-frame clonotypes and omits some of them. This table has approximately 100,000 clones, 82% appearing once. Sequenced here: peripheral blood, sampled from a patient treated with radiotherapy plus ipilimumab. This chain uses TRBV2 with TRBJ1-2; the match to TRBD1 covers 7 bases. The clonotype was recovered from a human donor with non-small cell lung cancer who had a partial response to radiotherapy plus ipilimumab. CDR3 DNA sequence: TGTGCCAGCAGGGGGGACAGCAACTATGGCTACACCTTC. Translating gives CASRGDSNYGYTF.